The present T cell receptor (beta chain) was sequenced within a study of blood T cell repertoires in COVID-19. The CDR3 covers 14 residues. Profiled with immunoSEQ multiplex PCR; TCRdb holds only in-frame clones, not every one. The sample lists roughly 200,000 clones; roughly 88% were seen once. The sequence was obtained from a human donor with active or convalescent COVID-19. The donor label of this sample is uncertain. The chain uses TRBV21-1 and TRBJ2-7; no DNA check was done on the table's D call, TRBD2. TRBV21-1 is described as a pseudogene. The sample comprised peripheral blood. The CDR3 region has the DNA TGTGCCAGCGACGGCAGGACTAGGAGGGACGAGCAGTACTTC. Residues: CASDGRTRRDEQYF.